This TCR beta chain is drawn from a study of blood T cell repertoires in COVID-19 (TCRdb year 2020). About the study as a whole: The collaborator samples originated in the United States, Italy and Spain and spanned the acute and convalescent phases of COVID-19. Where available, HLA class I and class II types were taken from metadata supplied by the sample provider and were not determined by assay-based typing. The material from the prospective study consisted of cDNA or gDNA derived from T cells, B-cell-depleted T cells, or PBMCs. Samples came from the ongoing ImmuneRACE study (first 160 participants) plus 1,254 subjects from 6 global collaborators. A freely available public database, intended as a resource for researchers studying the immune response to SARS-CoV-2, is where the repertoires were released. The sample metadata nearly always contained a de-identified subject ID, COVID-19 status, age in years and sex. Deeply sampled blood TCRbeta repertoires from subjects exposed to, actively infected with, or recovered from COVID-19 were included in the dataset.

Participants in the prospective study were enrolled through a virtual design, were aged roughly 18 to 100 years, and lived in roughly 25 United States geographic areas. To assign participants to cohorts, the prospective study relied on clinical history that participants themselves reported in a screening survey and a study questionnaire. Recovered participants in ImmuneRACE Cohort 3 were defined as having two consecutive negative NP/OP PCR tests, clearance from a healthcare professional, or resolution of symptoms. Each participant in the prospective study had whole blood, serum and a nasopharyngeal or oropharyngeal swab collected by mobile phlebotomists. Additional blood draws and questionnaires over an approximately 2-month period could optionally be provided by prospective study participants. Prospective study blood samples were shipped either frozen or at room temperature before DNA extraction.

The full study reports these points: The quantity of clinical and demographic metadata differed by source and by participant and was supplied without curation.

V lost 0 bases and J lost 10 bases; the stretch between them is 15 bases long. From the germline V gene (reference sequence), CDR1 is WNHNN and CDR2 is SYGVQD. The CDR3, cysteine through phenylalanine, is 15 amino acids long. The retained sequence is limited to the CDR3, 45 bases, with the frame set at the first base. The immunoSEQ Assay, a bias-controlled multiplex PCR, was used to amplify TCRbeta CDR3 regions from genomic DNA. The paper's data handling went like this. Nucleated cell counts per sample were estimated from amplification of reference gene primers within the assay. Sequence reads were collapsed and filtered to measure the absolute abundance of every unique TCRbeta CDR3 rearrangement. For each sample, productive Simpson clonality was calculated as the square root of Simpson's diversity index across productive rearrangements. In its TCRdb copy, this immuneACCESS table keeps in-frame sequences only and misses some clones. Where compared with another copy, unresolved V genes explain less than half of these, and the others have no known cause. V and J calls and clone size come straight from that table; D and trimming were deduced from the DNA. In all, the sample holds about 140,000 clones, and roughly 85% of those were seen once. Of the sample, around 3% falls within the top ten clones.

In the case of this clone: What antigen it recognizes has not been identified. Per-nucleotide qualities are absent, and no much larger clonotype sits a single base away.

The chain links TRBV10-1 with TRBJ1-4; the D gene cannot be resolved reliably. The sample comprised PBMCs or T cells enriched from blood (not recorded which). This sequence originates from a woman aged 50 to 60 who had recovered from COVID-19. In nucleotide form, the sequence is TGCGCCAGCAGTGAGTCGTACAGCCCTGGAGGAAAACTGTTTTTT. Its protein product is CASSESYSPGGKLFF.